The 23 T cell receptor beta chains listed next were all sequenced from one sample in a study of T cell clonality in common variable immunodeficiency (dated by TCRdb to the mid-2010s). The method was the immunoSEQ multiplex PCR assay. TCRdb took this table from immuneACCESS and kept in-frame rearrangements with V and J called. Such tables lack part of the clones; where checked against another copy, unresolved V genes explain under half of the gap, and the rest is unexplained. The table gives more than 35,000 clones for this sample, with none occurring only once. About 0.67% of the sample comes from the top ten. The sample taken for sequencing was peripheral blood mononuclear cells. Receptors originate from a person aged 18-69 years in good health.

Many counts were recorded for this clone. Here the CDR3 reads CASSWDRGDTEAFF. The DNA read from the CDR3 is TGTGCCAGCAGTTGGGACAGGGGAGACACTGAA. The chain recombines TRBV28 with TRBJ1-1; 10 bases fit TRBD1. The CDR3 extends 3 residues past the end of the read, so its final part is completed from the germline J gene. The CDR3 sequence is 14 residues long. J lost 3 bases, V lost 4 bases, and 2 bases had no gene match. The V gene's germline CDR1 is MDHEN and CDR2 SYDVKM.

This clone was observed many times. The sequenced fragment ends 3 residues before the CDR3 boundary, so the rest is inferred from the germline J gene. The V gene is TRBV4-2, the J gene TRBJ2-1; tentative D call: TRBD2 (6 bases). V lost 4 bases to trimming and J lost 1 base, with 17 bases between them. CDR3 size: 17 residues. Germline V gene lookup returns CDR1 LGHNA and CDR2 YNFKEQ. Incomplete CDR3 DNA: TGTGCCAGCAGCCGCCTGCCCCGACTAGGATCCTACAATGAG. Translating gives CASSRLPRLGSYNE. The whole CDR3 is CASSRLPRLGSYNEQFF.

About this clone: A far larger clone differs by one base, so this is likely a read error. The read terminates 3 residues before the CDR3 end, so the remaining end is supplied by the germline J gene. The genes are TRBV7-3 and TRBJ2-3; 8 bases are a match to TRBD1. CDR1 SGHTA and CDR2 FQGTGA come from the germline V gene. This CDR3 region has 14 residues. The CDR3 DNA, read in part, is TGTGCCAGCAGCCCCTCAGGGGGCGGGGAGACG. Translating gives CASSPSGGGET. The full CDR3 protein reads CASSPSGGGETQYF.

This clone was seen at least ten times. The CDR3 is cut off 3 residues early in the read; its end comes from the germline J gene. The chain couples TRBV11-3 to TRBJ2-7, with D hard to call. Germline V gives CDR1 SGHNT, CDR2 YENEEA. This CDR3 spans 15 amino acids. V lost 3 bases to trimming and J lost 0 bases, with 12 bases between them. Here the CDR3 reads CASSFGQESSYEQYF. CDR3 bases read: TGTGCCAGCAGCTTTGGGCAGGAGAGCTCCTACGAG.

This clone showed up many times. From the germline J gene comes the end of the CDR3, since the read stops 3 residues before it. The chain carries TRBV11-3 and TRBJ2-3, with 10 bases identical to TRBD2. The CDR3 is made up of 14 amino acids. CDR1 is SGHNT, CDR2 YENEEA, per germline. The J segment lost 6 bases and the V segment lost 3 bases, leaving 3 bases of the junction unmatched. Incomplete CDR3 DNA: TGTGCCAGCAGCTTCTCTAGCGGGGGTGATACG. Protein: CASSFSSGGDT. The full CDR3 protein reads CASSFSSGGDTQYF.

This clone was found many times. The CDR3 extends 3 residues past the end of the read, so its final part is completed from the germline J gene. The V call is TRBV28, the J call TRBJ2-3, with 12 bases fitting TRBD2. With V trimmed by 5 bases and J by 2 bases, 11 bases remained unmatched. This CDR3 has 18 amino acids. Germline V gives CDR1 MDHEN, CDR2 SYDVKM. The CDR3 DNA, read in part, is TGTGCCAGCAGTCATGCTCCTGGACTAGCGGGGATCACAGATACG. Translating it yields CASSHAPGLAGITDT. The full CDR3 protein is CASSHAPGLAGITDTQYF.

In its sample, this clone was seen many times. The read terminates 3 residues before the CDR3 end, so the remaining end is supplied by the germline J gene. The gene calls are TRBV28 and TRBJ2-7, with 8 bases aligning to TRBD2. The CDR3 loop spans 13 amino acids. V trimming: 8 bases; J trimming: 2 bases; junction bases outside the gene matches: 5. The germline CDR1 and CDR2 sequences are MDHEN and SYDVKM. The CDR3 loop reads CASLGAGAYEQYF. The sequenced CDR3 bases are TGTGCCAGCCTCGGAGCGGGAGCCTACGAG. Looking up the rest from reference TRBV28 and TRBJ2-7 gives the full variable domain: DVKVTQSSRYLVKRTGEKVFLECVQDMDHENMFWYRQDPGLGLRLIYFSYDVKMKEKGDIPEGYSVSREKKERFSLILESASTNQTSMYLCASLGAGAYEQYFGPGTRLTVT.

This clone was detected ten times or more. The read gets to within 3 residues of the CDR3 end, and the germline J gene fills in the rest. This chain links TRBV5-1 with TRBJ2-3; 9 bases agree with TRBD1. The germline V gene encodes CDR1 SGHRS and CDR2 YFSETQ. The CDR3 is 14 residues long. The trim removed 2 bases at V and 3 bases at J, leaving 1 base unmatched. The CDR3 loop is CASSFGTGTDTQYF. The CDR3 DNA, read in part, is TGCGCCAGCAGCTTCGGGACAGGGACAGATACG.

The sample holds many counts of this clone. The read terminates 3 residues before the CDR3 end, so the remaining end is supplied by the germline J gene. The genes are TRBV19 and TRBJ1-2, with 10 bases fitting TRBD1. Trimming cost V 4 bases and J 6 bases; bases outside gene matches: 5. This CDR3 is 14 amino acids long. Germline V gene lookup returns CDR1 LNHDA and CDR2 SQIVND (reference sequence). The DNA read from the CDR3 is TGTGCCAGTAGTACCCCCGGGACAGGGGATGGC. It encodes CASSTPGTGDG. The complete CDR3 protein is CASSTPGTGDGYTF.

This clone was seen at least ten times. CDR3 sequence: CASSQDGFGTSFTDTQYF. The CDR3 bases that were read are TGTGCCAGCAGCCAAGATGGCTTCGGGACTAGTTTCACAGATACG. The V gene is TRBV3-1 (or the pseudogene TRBV3-2), the J gene TRBJ2-3; TRBD2 agrees at 8 bases. With the read ending 3 residues before the CDR3 end, the germline J gene is used to fill in that end. Germline V gene data show CDR1 as LGHDT and CDR2 as YNNKEL (reference sequence). The CDR3 has 18 residues. V shed 0 bases and J 2 bases; nucleotides not matched to a gene: 10.

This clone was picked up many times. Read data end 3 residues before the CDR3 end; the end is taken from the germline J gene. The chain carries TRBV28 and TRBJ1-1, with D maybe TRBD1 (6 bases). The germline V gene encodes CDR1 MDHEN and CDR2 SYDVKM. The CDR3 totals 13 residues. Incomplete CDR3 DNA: TGTGCCAGCAGTTTACCAGCCGGGACAGAA. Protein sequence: CASSLPAGTE. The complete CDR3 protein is CASSLPAGTEAFF.

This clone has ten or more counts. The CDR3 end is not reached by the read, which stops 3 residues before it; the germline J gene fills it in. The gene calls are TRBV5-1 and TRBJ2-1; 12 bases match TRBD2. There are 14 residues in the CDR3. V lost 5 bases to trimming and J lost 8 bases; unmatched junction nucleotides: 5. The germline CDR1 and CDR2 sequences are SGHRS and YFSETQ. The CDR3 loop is CASRTGLAGYEQFF. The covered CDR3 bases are TGCGCCAGCAGAACCGGACTAGCGGGGTATGAG. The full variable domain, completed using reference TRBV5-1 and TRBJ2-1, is KAGVTQTPRYLIKTRGQQVTLSCSPISGHRSVSWYQQTPGQGLQFLFEYFSETQRNKGNFPGRFSGRQFSNSRSEMNVSTLELGDSALYLCASRTGLAGYEQFFGPGTRLTVL.

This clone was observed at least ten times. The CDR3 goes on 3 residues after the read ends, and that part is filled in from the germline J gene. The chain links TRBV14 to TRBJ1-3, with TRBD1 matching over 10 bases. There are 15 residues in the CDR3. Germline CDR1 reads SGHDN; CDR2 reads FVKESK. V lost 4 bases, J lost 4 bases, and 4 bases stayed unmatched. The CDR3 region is CASSPPGQGGNTIYF. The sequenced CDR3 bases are TGTGCCAGCAGCCCCCCGGGACAGGGGGGAAACACC.

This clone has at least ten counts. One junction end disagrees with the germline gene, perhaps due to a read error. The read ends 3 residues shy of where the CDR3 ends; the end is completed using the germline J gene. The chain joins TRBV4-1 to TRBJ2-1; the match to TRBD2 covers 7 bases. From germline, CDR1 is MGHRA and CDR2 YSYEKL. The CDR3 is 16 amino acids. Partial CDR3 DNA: TGCACCAGCAGCCAAGTCACTAGCGCCGGGAGCAATGAG. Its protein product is CTSSQVTSAGSNE. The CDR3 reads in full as CTSSQVTSAGSNEQFF.

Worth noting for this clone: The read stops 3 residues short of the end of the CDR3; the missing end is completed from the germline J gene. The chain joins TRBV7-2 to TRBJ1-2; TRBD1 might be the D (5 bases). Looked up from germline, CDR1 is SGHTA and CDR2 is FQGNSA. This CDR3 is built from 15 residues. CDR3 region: CASSYLGTSGNDYTF. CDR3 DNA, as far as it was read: TGTGCCAGCAGCTACCTCGGGACTAGCGGCAATGAC.

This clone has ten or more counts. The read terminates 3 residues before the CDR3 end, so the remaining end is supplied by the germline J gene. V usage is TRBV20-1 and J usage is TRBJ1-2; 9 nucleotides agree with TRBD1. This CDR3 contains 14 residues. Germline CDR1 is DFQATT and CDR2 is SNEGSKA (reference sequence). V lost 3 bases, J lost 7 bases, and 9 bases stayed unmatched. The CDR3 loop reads CSARRQGDRLGYTF. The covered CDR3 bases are TGCAGTGCTAGGAGACAGGGGGACCGGCTTGGC.

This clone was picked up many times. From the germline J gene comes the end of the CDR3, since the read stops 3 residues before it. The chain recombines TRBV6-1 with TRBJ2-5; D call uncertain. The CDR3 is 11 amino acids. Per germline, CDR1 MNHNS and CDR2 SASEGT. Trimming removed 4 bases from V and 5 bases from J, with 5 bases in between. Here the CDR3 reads CASSAAETQYF. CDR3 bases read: TGTGCCAGCAGTGCCGCGGAGACC.

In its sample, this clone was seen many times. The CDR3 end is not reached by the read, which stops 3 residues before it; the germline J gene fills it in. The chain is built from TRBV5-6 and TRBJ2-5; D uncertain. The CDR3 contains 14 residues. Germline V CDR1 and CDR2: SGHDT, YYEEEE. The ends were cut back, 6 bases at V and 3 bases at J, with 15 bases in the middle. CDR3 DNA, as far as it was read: TGTGCCAGCACCCTTAGACGACTCGAAGAGACC. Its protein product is CASTLRRLEET. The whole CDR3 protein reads CASTLRRLEETQYF. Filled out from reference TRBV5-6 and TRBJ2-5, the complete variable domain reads DAGVTQSPTHLIKTRGQQVTLRCSPKSGHDTVSWYQQALGQGPQFIFQYYEEEERQRGNFPDRFSGHQFPNYSSELNVNALLLGDSALYLCASTLRRLEETQYFGPGTRLLVL.

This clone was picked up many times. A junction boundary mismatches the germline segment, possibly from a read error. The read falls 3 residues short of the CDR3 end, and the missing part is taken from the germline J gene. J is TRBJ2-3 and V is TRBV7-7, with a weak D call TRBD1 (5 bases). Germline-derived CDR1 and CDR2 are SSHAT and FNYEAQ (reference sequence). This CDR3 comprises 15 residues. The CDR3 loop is CASRRTLSESDTQYF. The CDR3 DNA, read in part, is TGTGCTAGCAGACGGACACTTTCGGAGTCGGATACG.

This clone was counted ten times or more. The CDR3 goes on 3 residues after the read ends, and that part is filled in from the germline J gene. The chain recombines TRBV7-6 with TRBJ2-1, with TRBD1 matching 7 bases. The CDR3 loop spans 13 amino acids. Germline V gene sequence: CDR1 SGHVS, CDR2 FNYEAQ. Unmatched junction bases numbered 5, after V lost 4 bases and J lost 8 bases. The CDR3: CASSSNRGDEQFF. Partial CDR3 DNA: TGTGCCAGCAGCTCGAACAGGGGCGATGAG.

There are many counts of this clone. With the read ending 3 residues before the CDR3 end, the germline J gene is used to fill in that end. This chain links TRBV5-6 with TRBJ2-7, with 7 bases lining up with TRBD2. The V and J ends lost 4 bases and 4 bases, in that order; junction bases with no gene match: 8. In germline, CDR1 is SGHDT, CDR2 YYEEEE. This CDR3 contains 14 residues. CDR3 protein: CASSPVLADYEQYF. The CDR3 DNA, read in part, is TGTGCCAGCAGCCCCGTGCTAGCGGATTACGAG.

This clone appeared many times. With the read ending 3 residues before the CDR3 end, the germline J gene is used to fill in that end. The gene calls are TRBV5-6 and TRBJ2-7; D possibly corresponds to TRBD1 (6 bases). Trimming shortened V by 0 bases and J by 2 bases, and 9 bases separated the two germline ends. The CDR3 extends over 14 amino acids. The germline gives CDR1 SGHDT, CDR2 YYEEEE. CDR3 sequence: CASSLADSTYEQYF. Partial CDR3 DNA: TGTGCCAGCAGCTTGGCGGACAGTACCTACGAG.

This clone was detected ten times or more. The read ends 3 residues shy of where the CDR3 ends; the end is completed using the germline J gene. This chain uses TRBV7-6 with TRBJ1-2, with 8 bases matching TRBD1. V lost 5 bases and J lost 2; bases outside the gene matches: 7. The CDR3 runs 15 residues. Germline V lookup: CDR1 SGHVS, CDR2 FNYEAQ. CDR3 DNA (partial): TGTGCCAGCAGCCCGCGACAGGGGACCAACTATGGC. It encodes CASSPRQGTNYG. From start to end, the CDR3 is CASSPRQGTNYGYTF.